This T cell receptor beta chain was captured by sequencing in a study of blood T cell repertoires in COVID-19. About the study: Acute and convalescent COVID-19 samples came from the United States, Italy and Spain. Sources were T cells, B-cell-depleted T cells, or PBMCs; the material itself was cDNA or gDNA.

The CDR3 consists of 16 residues. V was shortened by 0 bases and J by 1 base, with 10 bases between the two germline ends. The germline CDR1 and CDR2 sequences are MNHEY and SVGAGI. Here immunoSEQ multiplex PCR was the method, and the copy in TCRdb shows in-frame clones only, minus some. Seen here are about 150,000 clones, about 79% observed once, and the top ten hold 7.2%. This chain joins TRBV6-5 and TRBJ1-5, with D perhaps matching TRBD1 (6 bases). Sequenced material: peripheral blood. The TCR comes from a woman between 50 and 59 years old in a cohort sampled during active or convalescent COVID-19. CDR3: CASSYSSGASNQPQHF. The CDR3 nucleotides read TGTGCCAGCAGTTACTCGTCAGGGGCCAGCAATCAGCCCCAGCATTTT.